The source of this T cell receptor (beta chain) is a study of memory CD4+ T cells and cytomegalovirus serostatus. The CDR3 length is 15 residues. V was shortened by 0 bases and J by 6 bases, with 11 bases between the two germline ends. From germline, CDR1 is KGHSH and CDR2 LQKENI. The sort gate was single viable CD3+CD4+CD8-CD45RO+ cells for memory CD4+ T cells. Some clones are missing from TCRdb's copy, which holds only in-frame ones; the method was immunoSEQ multiplex PCR. The sample lists approximately 56,000 clones; more than 75% were seen once. This receptor was obtained from an adult in good health and CMV-seronegative. This sequence joins TRBV18 and TRBJ1-4, with D perhaps TRBD1 (5 bases). Sequencing was carried out using memory CD4+ T cells from blood. This CDR3 reads CASSPPGGWYEKLFF. The CDR3 nucleotides read TGTGCCAGCTCACCACCGGGGGGGTGGTATGAAAAACTGTTTTTT. The full variable domain, in which reference TRBV18 and TRBJ1-4 provide the parts outside the CDR3, is NAGVMQNPRHLVRRRGQEARLRCSPMKGHSHVYWYRQLPEEGLKFMVYLQKENIIDESGMPKERFSAEFPKEGPSILRIQQVVRGDSAAYFCASSPPGGWYEKLFFGSGTQLSVL.